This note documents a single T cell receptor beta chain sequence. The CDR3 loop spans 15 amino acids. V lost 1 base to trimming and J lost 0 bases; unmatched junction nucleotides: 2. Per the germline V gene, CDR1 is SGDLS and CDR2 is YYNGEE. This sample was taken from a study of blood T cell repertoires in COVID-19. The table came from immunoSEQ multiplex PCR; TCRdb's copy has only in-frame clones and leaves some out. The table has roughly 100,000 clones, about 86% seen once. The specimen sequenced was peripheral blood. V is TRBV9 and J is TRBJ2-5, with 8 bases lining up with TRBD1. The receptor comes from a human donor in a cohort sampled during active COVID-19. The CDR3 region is CASSVRDRYQETQYF. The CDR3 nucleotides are TGTGCCAGCAGCGTAAGGGACAGGTACCAAGAGACCCAGTACTTC.